One and the same sample provided the 10 T cell receptor beta chains below, sequenced in a study of shared T cell receptors in the human thymus. Sequencing used immunoSEQ multiplex PCR; TCRdb keeps in-frame clones, though not all of them. The sample has hundreds of thousands of clones, around 87% seen once. The same specimen was also included in a second study, on human thymus T cells.

Sequenced material: thymocytes. These TCRs come from a boy under three years old with a congenital heart defect.

This chain uses TRBV6-6 with TRBJ2-7, with TRBD2 matching over 8 bases. Germline V gene lookup returns CDR1 MNHNY and CDR2 SVGAGI (reference sequence). This CDR3 is 15 amino acids long. J was trimmed by 1 base and V by 5 bases; bases with no gene match: 7. CDR3 region: CASSRQRGRSYEQYF. CDR3 nucleotide sequence: TGTGCCAGCAGTCGACAGCGGGGGAGGTCCTACGAGCAGTACTTC.

The rearrangement uses TRBV4-1 and TRBJ2-7; D is unclear. With 0 bases removed from V and 3 bases from J, the gap between germline ends came to 15 bases. Germline CDR1 is MGHRA and CDR2 is YSYEKL. The CDR3 spans 16 residues. The CDR3 spells CASSQELFGQYYEQYF. The DNA of the CDR3 is TGCGCCAGCAGCCAAGAATTATTTGGGCAGTACTACGAGCAGTACTTC.

The chain recombines TRBV4-1 with TRBJ2-5; D call uncertain. The length of the CDR3 is 15 residues. The germline V gene encodes CDR1 MGHRA and CDR2 YSYEKL. The V end was cut by 0 bases, the J end by 5 bases, with 13 bases between. The CDR3 DNA follows: TGCGCCAGCAGCCAAGAAGCGCGAGCGACGGAGACCCAGTACTTC. The encoded protein is CASSQEARATETQYF.

This chain connects TRBV28 to TRBJ1-4; 9 nucleotides match TRBD1. Germline assignment: CDR1 MDHEN and CDR2 SYDVKM. V was pared by 5 bases and J by 6 bases, with 10 bases of the junction left unmatched. CDR3 length: 16 amino acids. CDR3 region: CASSRGTGLSHEKLFF. The CDR3 DNA is TGTGCCAGCAGTCGGGGGACAGGGCTGTCTCATGAAAAACTGTTTTTT.

The chain uses TRBV5-6 and TRBJ2-7; the match to TRBD1 covers 8 bases. J gave up 5 bases and V 1 base, and 17 bases lay outside the gene matches. Germline V gene sequence: CDR1 SGHDT, CDR2 YYEEEE. This CDR3 has 18 residues. CDR3 coding DNA: TGTGCCAGCAGCTTGAGAGGGGAGGACAGGGTAGTGGTCGACGAGCAGTACTTC. Protein: CASSLRGEDRVVVDEQYF.

The rearrangement joins TRBV19 to TRBJ2-5, with D maybe TRBD2 (6 bases). V was clipped by 5 bases and J by 5 bases, with 18 bases between them. Germline V gives CDR1 LNHDA, CDR2 SQIVND (reference sequence). The CDR3 covers 15 residues. In nucleotides, the CDR3 is TGTGCCAGTAGTCCGCCGGGGCCGGGGAGGGAGACCCAGTACTTC. As protein: CASSPPGPGRETQYF.

The chain has TRBV4-2 and TRBJ1-1; the D gene is possibly TRBD1 (6 bases). V was trimmed by 0 bases and J by 1 base, leaving 21 bases between them. Germline CDR1 LGHNA, CDR2 YNFKEQ. The CDR3 spans 19 residues. For the CDR3, the DNA is TGTGCCAGCAGCCAAGATCCAGGGGCAGGGCACTATAGGAACACTGAAGCTTTCTTT. It codes for CASSQDPGAGHYRNTEAFF.

V gene TRBV7-3 combines with J gene TRBJ2-3, with 8 bases matching TRBD2. The CDR3 covers 16 residues. V lost 8 bases to trimming and J lost 3 bases; unmatched junction nucleotides: 13. Per the germline V gene, CDR1 is SGHTA and CDR2 is FQGTGA. The CDR3 loop reads CASRATAGGRTDTQYF. CDR3 nucleotides: TGTGCCAGCCGAGCAACGGCGGGGGGCAGGACAGATACGCAGTATTTT.

The chain recombines TRBV19 with TRBJ1-4; D not certain. Germline V gene sequence: CDR1 LNHDA, CDR2 SQIVND (reference sequence). The V and J ends lost 7 bases and 3 bases respectively, with 15 bases between them. This CDR3 contains 15 residues. The CDR3 bases are TGTGCCAGTAATCGAAAGTGGTCGGCTAATGAAAAACTGTTTTTT. Its protein is CASNRKWSANEKLFF.

The chain recombines TRBV28 with TRBJ1-4; no clear D. The germline V and J ends were trimmed by 3 bases and 8 bases, with 25 bases remaining between them. The CDR3 sequence is 18 residues long. Germline V lookup: CDR1 MDHEN, CDR2 SYDVKM. The CDR3 reads CASSFSPGWELTGEKLFF. CDR3 in DNA: TGTGCCAGCAGTTTTTCCCCCGGGTGGGAGCTAACGGGGGAAAAACTGTTTTTT.